These 23 T cell receptor beta chains share one sample of origin, sequenced in a study of blood T cell repertoires in COVID-19. Measured with immunoSEQ multiplex PCR; TCRdb has only the in-frame clones, and not every one. The repertoire holds 50,000 to 75,000 clones, with around three quarters as singletons. Sequencing was carried out using peripheral blood. The origin of the receptors is a man aged 60 to 75 with acute or convalescent COVID-19.

Only a few counts were recorded for this clone. V gene TRBV7-9 combines with J gene TRBJ1-1; D gene uncertain. V was clipped by 5 bases and J by 3 bases, with 7 bases between them. Germline lookup yields CDR1 SEHNR and CDR2 FQNEAQ (reference sequence). The CDR3 has 12 amino acids. The CDR3 DNA is TGTGCCAGCAGCGAGATCTACACTGAAGCTTTCTTT. It yields the protein CASSEIYTEAFF.

The chain employs TRBV11-2 and TRBJ1-6; D perhaps matches TRBD1 (5 bases). Germline-derived CDR1 and CDR2 are SGHAT and FQNNGV. The CDR3 is 14 amino acids. V lost 5 bases and J 7 bases, leaving 12 bases between the germline ends. CDR3 sequence reads: CASSRLRENSPLHF. Written as DNA, the CDR3 is TGTGCCAGCAGCCGACTCAGGGAAAATTCACCCCTCCACTTT.

The chain joins TRBV7-8 to TRBJ2-7; perhaps TRBD2 as D (6 bases). Germline loops: CDR1 SGHVS, CDR2 FQNEAQ. The CDR3 sequence is 13 residues long. V was shortened by 5 bases and J by 2 bases, with 10 bases between the two germline ends. This CDR3 reads CASSRDFTYEQYF. CDR3 nucleotides: TGTGCCAGCAGCCGGGACTTTACCTACGAGCAGTACTTC. Complete variable domain (other parts from reference TRBV7-8 and TRBJ2-7): GAGVSQSPRYKVAKRGQDVALRCDPISGHVSLFWYQQALGQGPEFLTYFQNEAQLDKSGLPSDRFFAERPEGSVSTLKIQRTQQEDSAVYLCASSRDFTYEQYFGPGTRLTVT.

This rearrangement joins TRBV15 to TRBJ1-5; possible D gene TRBD1, 6 bases. The CDR3 sequence is 18 residues long. Germline V gene data show CDR1 as LNHNV and CDR2 as YYDKDF (reference sequence). Trimming pared 0 bases from V and 4 bases from J, leaving 19 bases between. In nucleotides, the CDR3 is TGTGCCACCAGCAGAGAATCGAACACAGGGTCGGGAAATCAGCCCCAGCATTTT. Amino acid sequence: CATSRESNTGSGNQPQHF.

This chain links TRBV27 with TRBJ1-3; D perhaps matches TRBD1 (5 bases). Trimming shortened V by 8 bases and J by 2 bases, and 19 bases separated the two germline ends. The germline CDR1 and CDR2 sequences are MNHEY and SMNVEV (reference sequence). The CDR3 length is 16 residues. The CDR3 is CASGKRDSGAGNTIYF. For the CDR3, the DNA is TGTGCCAGCGGGAAGAGGGACTCTGGAGCTGGAAACACCATATATTTT.

The chain is built from TRBV6-2 or TRBV6-3 and TRBJ1-1; the match to TRBD1 covers 8 bases. The CDR3 extends over 18 amino acids. The ends lost 6 bases at V and 3 bases at J; junction bases unmatched: 18. CDR1 MNHEY and CDR2 SVGEGT come from the germline V gene. CDR3 amino acids: CASSRAPSGGAGDTEAFF. In DNA, the CDR3 is TGTGCCAGCAGCCGCGCCCCGTCAGGGGGCGCGGGTGACACTGAAGCTTTCTTT.

The J gene is TRBJ1-2, the V gene TRBV4-3; 8 bases align to TRBD1. CDR1 is LGHNA, CDR2 YSLEER, per germline. There are 15 residues in the CDR3. Trimming took 1 base from V and 2 from J; bases not matched to a gene: 3. The CDR3 loop is CASSQAGDRNYGYTF. CDR3 DNA sequence: TGCGCCAGCAGCCAAGCCGGGGACAGGAACTATGGCTACACCTTC.

The J gene is TRBJ2-1, the V gene TRBV11-3, with TRBD2 matching over 9 bases. J gave up 10 bases and V 1 base, and 8 bases lay outside the gene matches. The CDR3 contains 15 residues. Looked up from germline, CDR1 is SGHNT and CDR2 is YENEEA. The CDR3 nucleotides are TGTGCCAGCAGCTTAGCGGGAGCGGGAGGTGGGGAGCAGTTCTTC. Translated: CASSLAGAGGGEQFF.

The chain recombines TRBV6-5 with TRBJ2-3; 12 bases are shared with TRBD1. Germline-derived CDR1 and CDR2 are MNHEY and SVGAGI. The J segment lost 3 bases and the V segment lost 2 bases, leaving 3 bases of the junction unmatched. The CDR3 is 16 residues long. The CDR3 reads CASSYTGQGATDTQYF. The CDR3 region has the DNA TGTGCCAGCAGTTACACGGGACAGGGGGCGACAGATACGCAGTATTTT.

The chain combines TRBV29-1 with TRBJ1-1; no reliable D call. Germline CDR1 and CDR2: SQVTM and ANQGSEA. The CDR3 runs to 12 residues. The CDR3 DNA sequence: TGCAGAACAGAAACCATGAACACTGAAGCTTTCTTT. Encoded protein: CRTETMNTEAFF.

The V gene is TRBV28, the J gene TRBJ1-3; perhaps TRBD1 as D (6 bases). The CDR3 covers 18 residues. CDR1 MDHEN and CDR2 SYDVKM come from the germline V gene. V lost 2 bases, J lost 0 bases, and 17 bases lay in between. CDR3 amino acids: CASSLGRGAIFSGNTIYF. CDR3 sequence (DNA): TGTGCCAGCAGTTTAGGTCGGGGGGCGATTTTCTCTGGAAACACCATATATTTT.

V gene TRBV27 combines with J gene TRBJ1-2; possibly TRBD1 for D (6 bases). The ends were cut back, 5 bases at V and 4 bases at J, with 14 bases in the middle. This CDR3 region has 14 residues. The germline CDR1 and CDR2 sequences are MNHEY and SMNVEV (reference sequence). The CDR3 nucleotides read TGTGCCAGCAGTCCCGCGGCAGGGGCCTATGGCTACACCTTC. It codes for CASSPAAGAYGYTF.

The rearrangement uses TRBV4-1 and TRBJ1-3; D is uncertain. This CDR3 contains 15 residues. With 6 bases removed from V and 0 bases from J, the gap between germline ends came to 12 bases. Germline lookup yields CDR1 MGHRA and CDR2 YSYEKL. The CDR3 here is CASSTTQVSGNTIYF. The CDR3 DNA is TGCGCCAGCAGTACCACTCAGGTCTCTGGAAACACCATATATTTT.

This clone was seen more than once but under ten times. The chain uses TRBV7-2 and TRBJ2-7, with TRBD1 matching over 7 bases. The V and J ends lost 1 base and 2 bases, in that order; junction bases with no gene match: 5. CDR3 length: 15 amino acids. From germline, CDR1 is SGHTA and CDR2 FQGNSA. The chain's CDR3 is CASSLGPTGPYEQYF. In nucleotides, the CDR3 is TGTGCCAGCAGCTTAGGCCCGACAGGGCCCTACGAGCAGTACTTC.

The V and J genes are TRBV5-1 and TRBJ2-3; possibly TRBD1 for D (5 bases). CDR1 is SGHRS and CDR2 is YFSETQ in the germline V gene. This CDR3 is 15 amino acids long. V was clipped by 2 bases and J by 1 base, with 11 bases between them. The CDR3 nucleotides are TGCGCCAGCAGCTTAAGGGGTGGCGGCACAGATACGCAGTATTTT. Its translation: CASSLRGGGTDTQYF.

At least ten counts were recorded for this clone. J is TRBJ2-7 and V is TRBV7-9, with 7 bases fitting TRBD2. V dropped 1 base and J dropped 6; count of bases not matched to a gene: 6. Germline CDR1 is SEHNR and CDR2 is FQNEAQ (reference sequence). The CDR3 loop spans 14 amino acids. CDR3 loop: CASSLVAGGSEQYF. DNA for the CDR3: TGTGCCAGCAGCTTAGTGGCGGGCGGGAGCGAGCAGTACTTC.

The rearrangement joins TRBV6-5 to TRBJ2-1; D is perhaps TRBD2 (5 bases). The CDR3 has 15 residues. Trimming pared 2 bases from V and 6 bases from J, leaving 14 bases between. Per the germline V gene, CDR1 is MNHEY and CDR2 is SVGAGI. The CDR3 DNA follows: TGTGCCAGCAGTTACGGGGTGGAGGAATTCAATGAGCAGTTCTTC. This gives the protein CASSYGVEEFNEQFF.

CDR3 nucleotide sequence: TGTGCCAGCAGCGGCGGCAACTATCTATACAATGAGCAGTTCTTC. It specifies CASSGGNYLYNEQFF. The V call is TRBV9, the J call TRBJ2-1; D remains unclear. V lost 3 bases and J 4 bases, leaving 14 bases between the germline ends. This CDR3 has 15 amino acids. Germline V CDR1 and CDR2: SGDLS, YYNGEE.

The rearrangement joins TRBV7-6 to TRBJ2-1; TRBD1 matches at 9 bases. Losses at the gene ends were 2 bases for V and 10 bases for J; bases not matched to a gene: 9. From germline, CDR1 is SGHVS and CDR2 FNYEAQ. This CDR3 is 15 amino acids long. The CDR3 DNA sequence: TGTGCCAGCAGCTTACCCGGGACAGGGTTAGGCGAGCAGTTCTTC. It codes for CASSLPGTGLGEQFF.

Of note for this clone: A junction boundary mismatches the germline segment, possibly from a read error. The rearrangement joins TRBV28 to TRBJ2-5, with 7 positions matching TRBD2. CDR3 length equals 13 residues. Germline V gene data show CDR1 as MDHEN and CDR2 as SYDVKM. The CDR3 DNA is TGTGCCGGCAGTTTAAGGGGAGGGGAGACCCAGTACTTC. This gives the protein CAGSLRGGETQYF.

CDR3 sequence (DNA): TGTGCCAGTGCTACTCCCGCGGTAAATCAGCCCCAGCATTTT. This encodes CASATPAVNQPQHF. V gene TRBV19 combines with J gene TRBJ1-5; no clear D gene. V lost 8 bases, J lost 4 bases, and 15 bases lay in between. Germline V CDR1 and CDR2: LNHDA, SQIVND (reference sequence). This CDR3 has 14 residues.

The chain joins TRBV7-2 to TRBJ2-3, with D hard to call. This CDR3 has 12 residues. Trimming took off 6 bases at V and 6 bases at J, with 10 bases between the two ends. Germline V CDR1 and CDR2: SGHTA, FQGNSA. Here the CDR3 reads CASRFSEDTQYF. The CDR3 bases are TGTGCCAGCAGATTCTCCGAGGATACGCAGTATTTT. Combining the CDR3 with reference TRBV7-2 and TRBJ2-3 gives the whole variable domain GAGVSQSPSNKVTEKGKDVELRCDPISGHTALYWYRQSLGQGLEFLIYFQGNSAPDKSGLPSDRFSAERTGGSVSTLTIQRTQQEDSAVYLCASRFSEDTQYFGPGTRLTVL.

J is TRBJ2-1 and V is TRBV28; TRBD1 is a possible D gene (5 bases). This CDR3 has 15 amino acids. Trimming left V 2 bases short and J 6 bases short, with 14 bases between. Germline CDR1 is MDHEN and CDR2 is SYDVKM. The CDR3 here is CASSLASGISNEQFF. CDR3 nucleotide sequence: TGTGCCAGCAGTTTAGCATCAGGGATCAGCAATGAGCAGTTCTTC.